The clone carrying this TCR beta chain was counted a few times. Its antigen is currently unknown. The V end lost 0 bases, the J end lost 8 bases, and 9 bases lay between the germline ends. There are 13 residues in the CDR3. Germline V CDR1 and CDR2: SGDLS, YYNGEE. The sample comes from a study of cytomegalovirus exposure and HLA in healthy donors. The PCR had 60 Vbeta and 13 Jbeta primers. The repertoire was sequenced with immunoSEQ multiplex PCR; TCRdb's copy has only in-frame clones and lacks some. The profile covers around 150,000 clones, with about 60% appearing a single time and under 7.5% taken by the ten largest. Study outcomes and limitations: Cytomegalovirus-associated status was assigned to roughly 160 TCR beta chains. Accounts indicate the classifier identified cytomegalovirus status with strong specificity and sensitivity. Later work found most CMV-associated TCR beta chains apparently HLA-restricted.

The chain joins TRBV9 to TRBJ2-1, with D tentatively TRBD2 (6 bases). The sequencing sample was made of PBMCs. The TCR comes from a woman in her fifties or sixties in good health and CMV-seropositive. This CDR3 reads CASSVELAYEQFF. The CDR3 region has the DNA TGTGCCAGCAGCGTAGAACTAGCCTATGAGCAGTTCTTC.